One and the same sample provided the 28 T cell receptor beta chains below, sequenced in a study of cytomegalovirus exposure and HLA in healthy donors. The PCR employed 60 Vbeta primers together with 13 Jbeta primers. Libraries were prepared by immunoSEQ multiplex PCR; TCRdb keeps only in-frame clonotypes and omits some of them. The sample lists about 130,000 clones; approximately 83% were seen once. The sequencing sample was made of PBMCs. These receptors were taken from a man aged 40-49 years in good health and CMV-seronegative.

The chain has TRBV14 and TRBJ2-3; D is perhaps TRBD2 (5 bases). Per germline, CDR1 SGHDN and CDR2 FVKESK. V was pared by 4 bases and J by 10 bases, with 12 bases between. CDR3 length: 12 amino acids. CDR3 sequence (DNA): TGTGCCAGCAGCCCAACTAGGATAGCGCAGTATTTT. Translation: CASSPTRIAQYF.

This clone turned up a few times. The V gene is TRBV5-6, the J gene TRBJ2-7; 10 nucleotides match TRBD1. Germline loops: CDR1 SGHDT, CDR2 YYEEEE. With V trimmed by 5 bases and J by 2 bases, 7 bases remained unmatched. The CDR3 runs to 15 residues. CDR3 DNA sequence: TGTGCCAGCAGTCGCGCGGACAGGGGGGCCTACGAGCAGTACTTC. Encoded protein: CASSRADRGAYEQYF.

About this clone itself: At one end the junction does not follow the germline gene, possibly because of a read error. The chain employs TRBV25-1 and TRBJ2-7, with TRBD1 matching 7 bases. CDR1 is MGHDK, CDR2 SYGVNS, per germline. This CDR3 has 13 residues. CDR3 sequence: CVSRMTGSHEQYF. CDR3 DNA sequence: TGTGTCAGCAGAATGACAGGGTCCCACGAGCAGTACTTC.

CDR3 loop: CASSQNRENEQFF. The DNA of the CDR3 is TGTGCCAGCAGCCAAAACAGGGAGAATGAGCAGTTCTTC. The rearrangement joins TRBV4-2 to TRBJ2-1; D may be TRBD1 (6 bases). Trimming left V 2 bases short and J 7 bases short, with 9 bases between. Germline lookup yields CDR1 LGHNA and CDR2 YNFKEQ. The CDR3 spans 13 residues.

The chain is built from TRBV7-9 and TRBJ1-1; the match to TRBD1 covers 9 bases. The junction had 5 bases not matched to a gene; V was cut back by 4 bases and J by 8 bases. Germline V gene data show CDR1 as SEHNR and CDR2 as FQNEAQ (reference sequence). CDR3 length: 13 amino acids. The CDR3 DNA follows: TGTGCCAGCAGCTCAACAGGGGGCGCAGAAGCTTTCTTT. Translating it yields CASSSTGGAEAFF.

The chain combines TRBV19 with TRBJ2-3, with no clear D. The CDR3 loop spans 14 amino acids. Germline V gene data show CDR1 as LNHDA and CDR2 as SQIVND (reference sequence). Trimming pared 1 base from V and 0 bases from J, leaving 5 bases between. Written as DNA, the CDR3 is TGTGCCAGTAGTATAGGTCAGAGCACAGATACGCAGTATTTT. It translates to CASSIGQSTDTQYF.

The V gene is TRBV4-3, the J gene TRBJ2-7; TRBD1 aligns across 10 bases. With V trimmed by 3 bases and J by 0 bases, 2 bases remained unmatched. The CDR3 has 15 residues. Per germline, CDR1 LGHNA and CDR2 YSLEER. The CDR3 region has the DNA TGCGCCAGCAGCCAGGACAGGGGGGTCTCCTACGAGCAGTACTTC. Translation gives CASSQDRGVSYEQYF.

The chain combines TRBV28 with TRBJ1-2; 9 nucleotides agree with TRBD1. V shed 7 bases and J 8 bases; nucleotides not matched to a gene: 11. In germline, CDR1 is MDHEN, CDR2 SYDVKM. There are 14 residues in the CDR3. The CDR3 DNA reads TGTGCCAGCACCTCGGGACAGGGCTTTCTAGGCTACACCTTC. Translation gives CASTSGQGFLGYTF.

This clone came up once. The V gene is TRBV7-9, the J gene TRBJ2-1; 9 bases agree with TRBD2. Trimming removed 1 base from V and 3 bases from J; junction bases left unmatched: 4. The length of the CDR3 is 16 residues. The V gene's germline CDR1 is SEHNR and CDR2 FQNEAQ (reference sequence). CDR3 nucleotide sequence: TGTGCCAGCAGCTTAGTACAGCGGGGGGACTACAATGAGCAGTTCTTC. This translates into CASSLVQRGDYNEQFF.

The V call is TRBV7-2, the J call TRBJ2-4; 9 positions agree with TRBD1. Germline CDR1 is SGHTA and CDR2 is FQGNSA. V was clipped by 5 bases and J by 3 bases; unmatched bases: 8. The CDR3 covers 16 residues. CDR3 DNA sequence: TGTGCCAGCAGCACCTACAGGGGGCATTTCAAAAACATTCAGTACTTC. It translates to CASSTYRGHFKNIQYF.

The chain couples TRBV6-5 to TRBJ2-7, with 8 bases identical to TRBD1. Germline values: CDR1 MNHEY, CDR2 SVGAGI. The J segment lost 2 bases and the V segment lost 4 bases, leaving 7 bases of the junction unmatched. The length of the CDR3 is 15 residues. The CDR3 nucleotides read TGTGCCAGCAGTTCCGGACAGGGATACCCCTACGAGCAGTACTTC. Amino acids: CASSSGQGYPYEQYF.

This clone was seen a handful of times. The chain recombines TRBV5-8 with TRBJ1-1; 7 bases line up with TRBD1. Germline V lookup: CDR1 SGHTS, CDR2 YDEGEE. This CDR3 is 16 amino acids long. V trimming: 3 bases; J trimming: 5 bases; junction bases outside the gene matches: 13. The CDR3 here is CASSSSIGQARTEAFF. As DNA, the CDR3 is TGTGCCAGCAGCTCCTCAATCGGACAGGCGCGGACTGAAGCTTTCTTT.

This clone came up once. V usage is TRBV19 and J usage is TRBJ1-1; a possible D gene is TRBD1 (5 bases). Germline V gene sequence: CDR1 LNHDA, CDR2 SQIVND (reference sequence). V shed 1 base and J shed 6 bases, with 12 bases lying between them. The CDR3 has 14 residues. CDR3 amino acids: CASSIAQGGSEAFF. The CDR3, as DNA: TGTGCCAGTAGTATAGCCCAGGGAGGGTCTGAAGCTTTCTTT.

V and J are TRBV30 and TRBJ1-5; TRBD1 agrees at 8 bases. J gave up 7 bases and V 3 bases, and 5 bases lay outside the gene matches. Looked up from germline, CDR1 is GTSNPN and CDR2 is SVGIG (reference sequence). This CDR3 is 13 amino acids long. The CDR3 sequence: CAWRGQGNQPQHF. The CDR3, as DNA: TGTGCCTGGAGAGGACAGGGTAACCAGCCCCAGCATTTT. Full variable domain (outside the CDR3, taken from reference TRBV30 and TRBJ1-5): SQTIHQWPATLVQPVGSPLSLECTVEGTSNPNLYWYRQAAGRGLQLLFYSVGIGQISSEVPQNLSASRPQDRQFILSSKKLLLSDSGFYLCAWRGQGNQPQHFGDGTRLSIL.

The CDR3 nucleotides read TGCGCCAGCAGCCAACAAGGACTAGCCGGCAACATTCAGTACTTC. It yields the protein CASSQQGLAGNIQYF. The chain joins TRBV4-3 to TRBJ2-4; the match to TRBD2 covers 8 bases. V shed 2 bases, J shed 7 bases, and the junction held 7 bases outside the gene matches. This CDR3 is 15 amino acids long. Germline-derived CDR1 and CDR2 are LGHNA and YSLEER.

The genes are TRBV9 and TRBJ2-7; 11 bases are shared with TRBD1. Germline values: CDR1 SGDLS, CDR2 YYNGEE. The CDR3 totals 15 residues. Germline trimming cut 2 bases from V and 3 bases from J; bases unmatched to any gene: 4. CDR3 sequence reads: CASSVTGQGDYEQYF. The CDR3 bases are TGTGCCAGCAGCGTGACGGGACAGGGGGACTACGAGCAGTACTTC.

The J gene is TRBJ1-2, the V gene TRBV30; D is perhaps TRBD1 (6 bases). Germline V gives CDR1 GTSNPN, CDR2 SVGIG (reference sequence). V dropped 3 bases and J dropped 3 bases, with 14 bases sitting between them. The CDR3 runs to 14 residues. CDR3 in DNA: TGTGCCTGGAGCCCGTTTACAGGGTACTATGGCTACACCTTC. Translated, it gives CAWSPFTGYYGYTF.

The chain links TRBV4-2 to TRBJ2-3, with D unclear. The CDR3 is 13 residues long. CDR1 LGHNA and CDR2 YNFKEQ come from the germline V gene. V dropped 4 bases and J dropped 6 bases, with 11 bases sitting between them. Written as DNA, the CDR3 is TGTGCCAGCAGCCCGGTGGGCAAGGATACGCAGTATTTT. Encoded protein: CASSPVGKDTQYF.

The chain combines TRBV30 with TRBJ2-3; 7 bases are a match to TRBD1. Germline V CDR1 and CDR2: GTSNPN, SVGIG (reference sequence). V dropped 3 bases and J dropped 2; count of bases not matched to a gene: 5. There are 14 residues in the CDR3. CDR3 residues: CAWRRQGVTDTQYF. Here the CDR3 DNA reads TGTGCCTGGAGGAGGCAGGGGGTCACAGATACGCAGTATTTT. The full variable domain, completed using reference TRBV30 and TRBJ2-3, is SQTIHQWPATLVQPVGSPLSLECTVEGTSNPNLYWYRQAAGRGLQLLFYSVGIGQISSEVPQNLSASRPQDRQFILSSKKLLLSDSGFYLCAWRRQGVTDTQYFGPGTRLTVL.

This clone was counted between two and nine times. This sample includes further DNA sequences coding for the same CDR3. V gene TRBV6-5 combines with J gene TRBJ2-7, with 10 bases fitting TRBD2. With 0 bases clipped from V and 4 bases from J, the junction kept 3 bases outside the gene matches. CDR1 MNHEY and CDR2 SVGAGI come from the germline V gene. The CDR3 has 15 residues. This CDR3 is CASSYSLAGAYEQYF. CDR3 bases: TGTGCCAGCAGTTACTCGCTAGCGGGAGCTTACGAGCAGTACTTC.

This clone was counted once. The chain employs TRBV7-2 and TRBJ2-5, with D tentatively TRBD1 (6 bases). The CDR3 is 15 residues long. Germline assignment: CDR1 SGHTA and CDR2 FQGNSA. The germline V and J ends were trimmed by 4 bases and 5 bases, with 17 bases remaining between them. CDR3 in amino acids: CASSSQGGGEETQYF. CDR3 DNA: TGTGCCAGCAGCTCCCAAGGTGGGGGCGAGGAGACCCAGTACTTC.

This rearrangement joins TRBV29-1 to TRBJ2-7; 9 bases fit TRBD2. V was pared by 4 bases and J by 1 base, with 5 bases of the junction left unmatched. The germline CDR1 and CDR2 sequences are SQVTM and ANQGSEA. This CDR3 has 14 residues. CDR3 in amino acids: CSVVVAGVSYEQYF. CDR3 bases: TGCAGCGTTGTGGTAGCGGGGGTATCCTACGAGCAGTACTTC.

CDR3 DNA: TGTGCCAGCAGCTTAGGGACTAGCGCAGATACGCAGTATTTT. This sequence encodes CASSLGTSADTQYF. This chain links TRBV7-6 with TRBJ2-3; the match to TRBD2 covers 9 bases. V lost 1 base and J lost 4; bases outside the gene matches: 0. CDR1 is SGHVS and CDR2 is FNYEAQ in the germline V gene. The CDR3 is 14 residues long.

V gene TRBV29-1 combines with J gene TRBJ1-3; no clear D gene. The CDR3 sequence is 12 residues long. Trimming left V 4 bases short and J 4 bases short, with 8 bases between. CDR1 is SQVTM and CDR2 is ANQGSEA in the germline V gene. The CDR3, as DNA: TGCAGCGTTGGACTTTCCGGAAACACCATATATTTT. It yields the protein CSVGLSGNTIYF.

This clone was found a few times. The chain couples TRBV30 to TRBJ2-3; TRBD2 is a possible D gene (5 bases). Germline assignment: CDR1 GTSNPN and CDR2 SVGIG (reference sequence). Trimming took off 0 bases at V and 3 bases at J, with 16 bases between the two ends. The CDR3 extends over 16 amino acids. The DNA of the CDR3 is TGTGCCTGGAGTGTATCTTCCGGGATAGGGACAGATACGCAGTATTTT. This translates into CAWSVSSGIGTDTQYF.

The chain employs TRBV7-2 and TRBJ1-4; D gene ambiguous. Between the trimmed V and J ends, which lost 5 bases and 3 bases, there was a span of 13 bases. The CDR3 length is 15 residues. CDR1 is SGHTA, CDR2 FQGNSA, per germline. The CDR3, as DNA: TGTGCCAGCAGCCCCCGCCCGAGGGCTAATGAAAAACTGTTTTTT. This codes for CASSPRPRANEKLFF.

This sequence joins TRBV6-1 and TRBJ2-5; 11 nucleotides line up with TRBD1. V lost 3 bases, J lost 9 bases, and 6 bases stayed unmatched. The CDR3 has 14 residues. CDR1 is MNHNS and CDR2 is SASEGT in the germline V gene. The CDR3 DNA follows: TGTGCCAGCAGTGATGGACAGGGGGCGCGAGCCCAGTACTTC. Its protein is CASSDGQGARAQYF.

The CDR3 region is CATSRVRDTTNYGYTF. CDR3 coding DNA: TGTGCCACCAGCAGAGTTAGGGACACTACCAACTATGGCTACACCTTC. The rearrangement links TRBV15 to TRBJ1-2; tentative D call: TRBD1 (6 bases). Germline V gene lookup returns CDR1 LNHNV and CDR2 YYDKDF (reference sequence). The CDR3 contains 16 residues. Trimming stripped 1 base from V and 2 bases from J, with 14 bases between.